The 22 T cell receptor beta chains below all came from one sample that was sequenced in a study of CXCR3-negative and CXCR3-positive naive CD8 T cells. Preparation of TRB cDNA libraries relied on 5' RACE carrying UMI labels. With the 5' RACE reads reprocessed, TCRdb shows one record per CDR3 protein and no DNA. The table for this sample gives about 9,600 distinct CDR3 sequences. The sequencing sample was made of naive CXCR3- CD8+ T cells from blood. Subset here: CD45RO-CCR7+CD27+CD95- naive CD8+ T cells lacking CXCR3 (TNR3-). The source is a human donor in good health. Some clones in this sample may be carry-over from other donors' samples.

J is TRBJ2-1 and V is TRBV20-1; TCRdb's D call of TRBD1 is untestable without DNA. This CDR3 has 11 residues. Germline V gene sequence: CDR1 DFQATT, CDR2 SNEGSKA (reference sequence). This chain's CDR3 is CSARASDEQFF.

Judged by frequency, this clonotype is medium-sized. This CDR3 reads CAQQGANTGELFF. The chain combines TRBV12-3 or TRBV12-4 with TRBJ2-2; without DNA, the TCRdb call of TRBD1 cannot be checked. The CDR3 has 13 residues.

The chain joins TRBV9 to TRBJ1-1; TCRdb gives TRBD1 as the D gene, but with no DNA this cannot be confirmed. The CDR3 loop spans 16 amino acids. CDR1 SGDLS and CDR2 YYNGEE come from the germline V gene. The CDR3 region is CASSPGQGVKNTEAFF.

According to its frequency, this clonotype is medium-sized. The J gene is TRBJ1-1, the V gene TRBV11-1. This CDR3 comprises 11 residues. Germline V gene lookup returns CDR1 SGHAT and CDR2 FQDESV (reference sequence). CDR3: CASSLSTEAFF.

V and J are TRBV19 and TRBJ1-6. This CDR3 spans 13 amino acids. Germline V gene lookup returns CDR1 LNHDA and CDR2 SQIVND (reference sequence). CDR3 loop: CASNDLLNSPLHF.

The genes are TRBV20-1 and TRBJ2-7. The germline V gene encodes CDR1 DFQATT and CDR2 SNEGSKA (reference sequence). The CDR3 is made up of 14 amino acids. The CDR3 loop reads CSARDSSFSYEQYF.

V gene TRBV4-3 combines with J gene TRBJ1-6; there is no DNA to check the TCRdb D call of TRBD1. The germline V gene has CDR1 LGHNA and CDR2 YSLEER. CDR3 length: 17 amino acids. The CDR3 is CASSRAQGQVYNSPLHF.

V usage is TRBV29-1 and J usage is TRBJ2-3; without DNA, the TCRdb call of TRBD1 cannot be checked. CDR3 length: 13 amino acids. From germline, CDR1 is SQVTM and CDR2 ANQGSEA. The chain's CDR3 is CSVDTGTTDTQYF.

CDR3 loop: CASSLEERGFYEQYF. The chain combines TRBV11-2 with TRBJ2-7. The CDR3 has 15 residues. Germline lookup yields CDR1 SGHAT and CDR2 FQNNGV.

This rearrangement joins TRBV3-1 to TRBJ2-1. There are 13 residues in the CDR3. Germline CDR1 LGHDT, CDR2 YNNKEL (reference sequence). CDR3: CASSQGLYNEQFF.

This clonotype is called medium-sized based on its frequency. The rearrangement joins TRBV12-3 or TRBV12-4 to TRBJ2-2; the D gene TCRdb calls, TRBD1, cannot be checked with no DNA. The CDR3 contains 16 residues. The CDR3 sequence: CASSLGRTGRTGELFF.

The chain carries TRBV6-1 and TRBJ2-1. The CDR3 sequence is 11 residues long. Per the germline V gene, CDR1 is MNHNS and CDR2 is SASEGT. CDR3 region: CASSEWNEQFF.

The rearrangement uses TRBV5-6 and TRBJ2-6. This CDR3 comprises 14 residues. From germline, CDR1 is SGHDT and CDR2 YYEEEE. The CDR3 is CASSLGVGANVLTF.

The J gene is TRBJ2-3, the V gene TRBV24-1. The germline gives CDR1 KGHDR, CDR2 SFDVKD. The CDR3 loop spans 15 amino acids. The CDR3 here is CATSESHGSSDTQYF.

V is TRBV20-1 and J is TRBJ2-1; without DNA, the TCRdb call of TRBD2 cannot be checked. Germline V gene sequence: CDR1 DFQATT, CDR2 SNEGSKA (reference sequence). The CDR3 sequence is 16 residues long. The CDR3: CSVGEREGLILNEQFF.

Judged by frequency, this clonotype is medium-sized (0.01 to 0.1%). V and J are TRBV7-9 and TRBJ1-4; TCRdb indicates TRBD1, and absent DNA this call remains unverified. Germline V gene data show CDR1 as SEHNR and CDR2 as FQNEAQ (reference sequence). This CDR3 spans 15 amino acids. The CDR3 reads CASSGQGEFYEKLFF.

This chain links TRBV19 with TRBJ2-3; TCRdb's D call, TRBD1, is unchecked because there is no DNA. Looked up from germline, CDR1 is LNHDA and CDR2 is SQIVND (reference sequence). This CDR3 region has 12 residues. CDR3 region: CATVTDTDTQYF. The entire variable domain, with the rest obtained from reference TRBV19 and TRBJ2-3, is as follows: DGGITQSPKYLFRKEGQNVTLSCEQNLNHDAMYWYRQDPGQGLRLIYYSQIVNDFQKGDIAEGYSVSREKKESFPLTVTSAQKNPTAFYLCATVTDTDTQYFGPGTRLTVL.

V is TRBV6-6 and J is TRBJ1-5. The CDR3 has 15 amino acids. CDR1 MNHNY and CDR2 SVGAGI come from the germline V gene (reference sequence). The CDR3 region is CASNLHVAGNQPQHF.

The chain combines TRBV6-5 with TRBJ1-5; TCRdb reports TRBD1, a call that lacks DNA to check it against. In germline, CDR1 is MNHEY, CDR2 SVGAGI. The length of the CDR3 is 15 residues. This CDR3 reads CASSHRTGKGQPQHF.

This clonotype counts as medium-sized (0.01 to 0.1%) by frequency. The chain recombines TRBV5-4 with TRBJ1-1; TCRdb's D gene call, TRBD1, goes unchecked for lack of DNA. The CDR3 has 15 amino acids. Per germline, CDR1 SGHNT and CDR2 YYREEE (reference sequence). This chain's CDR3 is CASSRRGFMNTEAFF.

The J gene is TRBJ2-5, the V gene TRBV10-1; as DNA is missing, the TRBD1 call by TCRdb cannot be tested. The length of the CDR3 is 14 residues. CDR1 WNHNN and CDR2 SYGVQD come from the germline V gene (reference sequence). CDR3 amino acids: CASSHGRYQETQYF.

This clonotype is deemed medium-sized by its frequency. CDR3 region: CASSLGLAGVYNEQFF. This chain links TRBV11-3 with TRBJ2-1; absent DNA, TCRdb's TRBD2 call cannot be checked. Germline-derived CDR1 and CDR2 are SGHNT and YENEEA. The CDR3 is made up of 16 amino acids.